The next 4 T cell receptor beta chains were all read from a single sample in a study of neurological immune-mediated disorders. TCRdb processed the 5' RACE reads anew with MiXCR; each CDR3 protein has one entry. The table includes approximately 45,000 distinct CDR3 sequences, roughly an eighth detected once. The sequencing sample was made of PBMCs. The receptor set was obtained from a female donor in good health.

As to this clonotype: This clone may be a read error of a much larger clone one base away. The V call is TRBV3-1, the J call TRBJ2-7; TRBD2 aligns across 9 bases. The germline gives CDR1 LGHDT, CDR2 YNNKEL (reference sequence). Trimming at V came to 8 bases and at J to 5 bases, leaving 7 bases not matched to a gene. The CDR3 covers 13 residues. CDR3 residues: CASCYSGSNEQYF. In DNA form, the CDR3 reads TGTGCCAGCTGCTATAGCGGGAGCAACGAGCAGTACTTC.

This clonotype was observed many times. The chain has TRBV7-2 and TRBJ1-1; a weak D match, TRBD1 (5 bases). Trimming shortened V by 4 bases and J by 4 bases, and 10 bases separated the two germline ends. Germline V gives CDR1 SGHTA, CDR2 FQGNSA. The CDR3 is made up of 13 amino acids. The CDR3 DNA is TGTGCCAGCAGCTATGCGGGGGTCACTGAAGCTTTCTTT. Protein product: CASSYAGVTEAFF.

This clonotype was seen at least ten times. The gene calls are TRBV10-2 and TRBJ1-1, with D unresolved. Germline CDR1 and CDR2: WSHSY and SAAADI. V was shortened by 1 base and J by 1 base, with 10 bases between the two germline ends. CDR3 size: 15 residues. The CDR3 DNA is TGCGCCAGCAGTGAGTATTTAAGGGAGAACACTGAAGCTTTCTTT. It yields the protein CASSEYLRENTEAFF.

This clonotype was detected a few times. This rearrangement joins TRBV19 to TRBJ1-5, with D hard to call. This CDR3 has 12 amino acids. V was clipped by 3 bases and J by 5 bases, with 5 bases between them. Per germline, CDR1 LNHDA and CDR2 SQIVND (reference sequence). DNA of the CDR3: TGTGCCAGTAGTATCCGGGATCAGCCCCAGCATTTT. Translation: CASSIRDQPQHF.